This T cell receptor beta chain is from a study of blood T cells in healthy people across ages. This CDR3 spans 15 amino acids. The germline V gene encodes CDR1 DFQATT and CDR2 SNEGSKA (reference sequence). The V and J ends lost 0 bases and 6 bases respectively, with 16 bases between them. A second PCR, run for roughly 6 to 11 cycles, used a sample-barcoded 5' primer plus a J-beta primer mix. Tagging of each cDNA molecule was performed by a template-switch adaptor with 12 random nucleotides. MiXCR, applied by TCRdb to the 5' RACE reads, yields one record per CDR3 protein. The sample includes over a million distinct CDR3 sequences, around 25% of them seen just once. This sample was shared with a second study, whose subject was T cells of mothers and their children. That source adds: In unrelated and related pairs, TCR recombination output is shaped in a similar way by thymic selection.

Sequencing was done on a sample of blood. V gene TRBV20-1 combines with J gene TRBJ2-3, with D possibly TRBD1 on 6 matching bases. The clonotype comes from a girl aged 2 to 10 in good health. The CDR3 spells CSARDTGFSGDTQYF. In nucleotides, the CDR3 is TGCAGTGCTAGAGACACAGGGTTTTCAGGGGATACGCAGTATTTT.